This entry concerns a single T cell receptor beta chain. Original data processing: Reference gene primer amplification yielded estimated nucleated cell counts. Here immunoSEQ multiplex PCR was the method, and the copy in TCRdb shows in-frame clones only, minus some. D and trimming come from the DNA, and the V and J calls and clone size come from that table. Among nearly 80,000 clones listed, around 90% were seen once. This entry comes from a study of blood T cell repertoires in COVID-19. Study summary: Whether acute or convalescent, the COVID-19 samples came from the United States, Italy and Spain.

Trimming removed 0 bases at V and 1 base at J, with 10 bases between. The V gene's germline CDR1 is SGHVS and CDR2 FNYEAQ. This CDR3 spans 16 amino acids. Sequencing input: peripheral blood. The chain joins TRBV7-6 to TRBJ2-1; maybe TRBD2 (7 bases). The TCR was taken from a woman older than 75 with active or convalescent COVID-19. The CDR3 DNA follows: TGTGCCAGCAGCTTAGCGGGGGGGCAATCCTACAATGAGCAGTTCTTC. This sequence encodes CASSLAGGQSYNEQFF.